This note documents a single T cell receptor beta chain sequence. Using RNA transcripts as the source, TCR beta CDR3 regions were amplified. Researchers ran a first-round RT-PCR on the TCR CDR3 using the HTBI primer set. TCRdb analysed the multiplex PCR reads with MiXCR anew, one entry per CDR3 protein. The repertoire holds a few hundred thousand distinct CDR3 sequences, with approximately 15% as singletons. CDR3 length: 14 amino acids. Deletions cut 7 bases from V and 6 bases from J, with 19 bases between. CDR1 is MNHNS and CDR2 is SASEGT in the germline V gene. This entry comes from a study of T cells in Graves' hyperthyroidism and ophthalmopathy.

The origin of this receptor is a woman in her twenties or thirties with Graves' hyperthyroidism. This chain uses TRBV6-1 with TRBJ2-7; D gene unclear. Sequenced input: blood. CDR3 in amino acids: CASIQGQLTGEQYF. In DNA form, the CDR3 reads TGTGCCAGCATACAAGGGCAGCTAACCGGCGAGCAGTACTTC.